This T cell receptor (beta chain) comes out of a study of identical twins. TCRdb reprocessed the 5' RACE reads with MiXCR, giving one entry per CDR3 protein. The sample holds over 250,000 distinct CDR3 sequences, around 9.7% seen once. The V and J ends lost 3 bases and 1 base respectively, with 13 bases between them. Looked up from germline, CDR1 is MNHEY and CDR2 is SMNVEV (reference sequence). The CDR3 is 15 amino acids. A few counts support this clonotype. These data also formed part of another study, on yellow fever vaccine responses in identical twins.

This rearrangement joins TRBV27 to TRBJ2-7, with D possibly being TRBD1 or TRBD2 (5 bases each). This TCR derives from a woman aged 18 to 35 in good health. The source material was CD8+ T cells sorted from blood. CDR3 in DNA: TGTGCCAGCAGTTTCCAGGGAGAGGGGTCCTACGAGCAGTACTTC. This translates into CASSFQGEGSYEQYF.